Listed below are T cell receptor beta chains from one sample, sequenced in a study of OX40 agonist ivuxolimab in advanced cancers. Clones were sequenced by immunoSEQ multiplex PCR, and TCRdb holds only the in-frame ones, with some missing. This sample has tens of thousands of clones, with nearly 90% found just once. Sample: CD4+ or CD8+ T cells sorted from blood, taken in a trial of the OX40 agonist ivuxolimab. The receptors stem from an adult with an advanced solid tumor such as melanoma, head and neck, liver or kidney cancer. Both conserved end residues are part of each CDR3. D genes are given only for firm matches. Only some rows state a clone size, as once, few, many or a class for expanded clones.

>.|TRBV7-3|TRBD2|TRBJ2-5
TGTGCCAGCAGTCAGGAAGCGGGGCTGGGAGAGACCCAGTACTTC
CASSQEAGLGETQYF
>.|TRBV7-6|.|TRBJ2-7
TGTGCCAGCAGCCAAGGGACGGGGTCCTACGAGCAGTACTTC
CASSQGTGSYEQYF
>.|TRBV6-6|.|TRBJ1-2
TGTGCCAGCAGTTACTGGACAGATGGCTACACCTTC
CASSYWTDGYTF
>.|TRBV27|TRBD2|TRBJ2-2
TGTGCCAGCAGTTTACGGCTAGCGGAGATCACCGGGGAGCTGTTTTTT
CASSLRLAEITGELFF
>.|TRBV9|.|TRBJ2-2
TGTGCCAGCAGCCCCAATTCCAGGATCGGGGAGCTGTTTTTT
CASSPNSRIGELFF
>.|TRBV29-1|TRBD2|TRBJ2-1
TGCAGCGTTCTGGGACTAGCGGGAAACTACAATGAGCAGTTCTTC
CSVLGLAGNYNEQFF
>.|TRBV19|.|TRBJ2-3
TGTGCCAGTAGTCCCTGGGGTACTAGCACAGATACGCAGTATTTT
CASSPWGTSTDTQYF
>.|TRBV11-2|TRBD1|TRBJ2-1
TGTGCCAGCAGCTTCCGGACCGACAGGGAAGGCAATGAGCAGTTCTTC
CASSFRTDREGNEQFF
>.|TRBV5-1|TRBD1|TRBJ1-6
TGCGCCAGCAGCTTGGCGGGACAGTCCTATTCACCCCTCCACTTT
CASSLAGQSYSPLHF
>.|TRBV19|TRBD2|TRBJ2-1
TGTGCCAGTAGGCAGACCGGGACTAGCGGGACCGATGAGCAGTTCTTC
CASRQTGTSGTDEQFF
>.|TRBV5-1|.|TRBJ2-5
TGCGCCAGCAGCTACCAAGAGACCCAGTACTTC
CASSYQETQYF
>.|TRBV18|TRBD1|TRBJ1-1
TGTGCCAGCTCACCACTAATGGACAGGGCTGAAGCTTTCTTT
CASSPLMDRAEAFF
>.|TRBV18|TRBD1|TRBJ2-3
TGTGCCAGCTCAACGGGACAGACTAGCACAGATACGCAGTATTTT
CASSTGQTSTDTQYF
>.|TRBV2|.|TRBJ2-7
TGTGCCAGCAGTGAGGGCGGGGCCTACGAGCAGTACTTC
CASSEGGAYEQYF
>.|TRBV5-3|.|TRBJ2-2
TGTGCCAGATATCAGGGTCGTGGCACCGGGGAGCTGTTTTTT
CARYQGRGTGELFF
>.|TRBV5-1|.|TRBJ2-4
TGCGCCAGCAGCTTGGGATATGACGGAAACATTCAGTACTTC
CASSLGYDGNIQYF
>.|TRBV5-4|TRBD1|TRBJ1-1
TGTGCCAGCAGCCCCTCAGGGCAGGGGGTGAACACTGAAGCTTTCTTT
CASSPSGQGVNTEAFF
>.|TRBV5-6|TRBD1|TRBJ1-2
TGTGCCAGCAGCTTGGGACAGGGGGGGAACTATGGCTACACCTTC
CASSLGQGGNYGYTF
>.|TRBV5-1|TRBD1|TRBJ1-2
TGCGCCAGCAGCCCGGAGCCTGGACAGGGTGTCTATGGCTACACCTTC
CASSPEPGQGVYGYTF
>few|TRBV28|.|TRBJ2-7
TGTGCCAGCAGTGAGACTAGTTTAGGTAATCTGGAGCAGTACTTC
CASSETSLGNLEQYF
>.|TRBV5-1|.|TRBJ1-4
TGCGCCAGCAGCTTGTACGGTATCAATGAAAAACTGTTTTTT
CASSLYGINEKLFF
>.|TRBV5-1|TRBD1|TRBJ1-6
TGCGCCAGCAGCTTCGAGACAGGGAGCGCCTATAATTCACCCCTCCACTTT
CASSFETGSAYNSPLHF
>.|TRBV5-6|TRBD1|TRBJ2-1
TGTGCCAGCAGCGGGACAGGGAGGTCCTACAATGAGCAGTTCTTC
CASSGTGRSYNEQFF
>.|TRBV18|.|TRBJ2-7
TGTGCCAGCTCACCAAGGAGGATTGGGAGTAGGGGGTACTCCTACGAGCAGTACTTC
CASSPRRIGSRGYSYEQYF
>.|TRBV6-5|.|TRBJ1-4
TGTGCCAGCCAATGGACAGTGGAGGAGAAACTGTTTTTT
CASQWTVEEKLFF
>.|TRBV5-1|TRBD1|TRBJ1-5
TGCGCCAGCAGCTGGGAAGGGGGCCGCGGTCCCCAGCATTTT
CASSWEGGRGPQHF
>.|TRBV19|TRBD1|TRBJ1-2
TGTGCCAGTACCCATCAGGGGACAGGGGACTATGGCTACACCTTC
CASTHQGTGDYGYTF
>.|TRBV4-2|.|TRBJ2-3
TGTGCCAGCAGCCTGAACACAGATACGCAGTATTTT
CASSLNTDTQYF
>.|TRBV18|TRBD2|TRBJ2-5
TGTGCCAGCTCACCAAGGGCGGGAGGTTTCCAAGAGACCCAGTACTTC
CASSPRAGGFQETQYF